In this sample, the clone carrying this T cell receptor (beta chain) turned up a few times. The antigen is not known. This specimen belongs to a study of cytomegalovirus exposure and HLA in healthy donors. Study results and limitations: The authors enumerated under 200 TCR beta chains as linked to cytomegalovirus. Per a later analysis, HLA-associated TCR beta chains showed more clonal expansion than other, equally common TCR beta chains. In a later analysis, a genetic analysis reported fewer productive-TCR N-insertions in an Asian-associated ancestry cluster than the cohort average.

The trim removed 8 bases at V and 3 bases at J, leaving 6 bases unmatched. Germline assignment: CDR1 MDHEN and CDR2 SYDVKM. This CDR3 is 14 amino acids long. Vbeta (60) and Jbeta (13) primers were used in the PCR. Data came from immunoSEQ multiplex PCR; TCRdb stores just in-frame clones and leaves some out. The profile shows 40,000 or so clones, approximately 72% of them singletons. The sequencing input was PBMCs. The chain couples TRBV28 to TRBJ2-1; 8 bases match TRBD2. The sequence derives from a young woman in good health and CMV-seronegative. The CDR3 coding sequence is TGTGCCAGCGTGATAGCGGGACTCTACAATGAGCAGTTCTTC. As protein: CASVIAGLYNEQFF.